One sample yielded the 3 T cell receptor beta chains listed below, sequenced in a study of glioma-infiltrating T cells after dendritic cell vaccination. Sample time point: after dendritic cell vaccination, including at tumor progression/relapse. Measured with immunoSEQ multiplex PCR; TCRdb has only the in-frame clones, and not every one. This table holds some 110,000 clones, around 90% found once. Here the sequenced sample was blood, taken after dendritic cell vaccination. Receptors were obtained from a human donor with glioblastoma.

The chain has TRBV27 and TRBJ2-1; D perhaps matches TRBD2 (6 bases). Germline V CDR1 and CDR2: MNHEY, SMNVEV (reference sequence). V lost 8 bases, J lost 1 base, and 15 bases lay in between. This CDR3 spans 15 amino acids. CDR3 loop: CASRNGRSSYNEQFF. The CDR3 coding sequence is TGTGCCAGCCGGAACGGGAGATCTTCCTACAATGAGCAGTTCTTC.

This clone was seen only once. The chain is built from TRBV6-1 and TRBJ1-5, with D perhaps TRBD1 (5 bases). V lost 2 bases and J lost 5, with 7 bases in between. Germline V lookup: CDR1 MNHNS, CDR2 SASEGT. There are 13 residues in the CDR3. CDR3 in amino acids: CASSEWGDQPQHF. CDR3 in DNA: TGTGCCAGCAGTGAATGGGGGGATCAGCCCCAGCATTTT.

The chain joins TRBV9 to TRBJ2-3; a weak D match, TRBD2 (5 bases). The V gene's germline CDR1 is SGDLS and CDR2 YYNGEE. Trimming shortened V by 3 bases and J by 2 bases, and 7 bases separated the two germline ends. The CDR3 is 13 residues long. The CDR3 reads CASSGGLTDTQYF. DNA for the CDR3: TGTGCCAGCAGCGGCGGACTCACAGATACGCAGTATTTT.